This T cell receptor (beta chain) was captured in a study of graft-versus-host responses after intestinal transplantation. CDR3 length: 15 amino acids. Trimming stripped 1 base from V and 4 bases from J, with 13 bases between. Germline V CDR1 and CDR2: SEHNR, FQNEAQ (reference sequence). This table comes from immunoSEQ multiplex PCR, and its TCRdb copy is limited to in-frame clones, with some not included. The top ten hold around 1.1% of the sample, which has 84,000 or so clones, approximately 95% seen once. In this sample, this clone turned up once. The target antigen is unknown. This TCR derives from a human donor who was the organ donor for an intestinal transplant. Specimen: unstimulated CD8+ T cells sorted from spleen or lymph node cells, collected before transplant. V and J are TRBV7-9 and TRBJ1-1; TRBD1 might be the D (5 bases). The CDR3 coding sequence is TGTGCCAGCAGCTTAGAGGGACGGGGGACCACTGAAGCTTTCTTT. It specifies CASSLEGRGTTEAFF.